The present entry profiles one T cell receptor beta chain with its context. No antigen is known for it. Qualities for individual bases were not recorded, and no much larger clone is one base off. The data are from a study of radiation and T cells in renal cell carcinoma (dated by TCRdb to the early 2020s). A note on the overall study: The samples were obtained from a clinical trial, where primary renal cell carcinomas were treated with 15 Gy stereotactic body radiation therapy and then removed by nephrectomy 4 weeks afterward. In total, some 52 samples underwent TCR beta sequencing: around 25 tumors plus 27 peripheral blood samples. In the roughly 49 samples combined, around 3.7 million unique CDR3 nucleotide sequences were found, encoding approximately 2,800,000 unique CDR3 amino acid sequences. Overall results and qualifications from the work: Because the trial had a single-armed design, the trial could not examine how radiation dose or scheduling affected the TCR repertoire. Because pretreatment tumor biopsies were not available, the study could not determine whether clonotypes were already present within the tumor at baseline. Blood repertoire dynamics were not followed beyond 4 weeks after treatment. In blood, the top tumor clonotypes increased between baseline and 2 weeks post-radiation and then shrank by 4 weeks, which suggests that tumor-resident clones expanded only transiently.

TCR beta libraries were generated from genomic DNA with the immunoSEQ kit, following the manufacturer's recommendations. To prepare libraries, a first multiplex PCR with proprietary primers was run, followed by a second PCR that added unique barcodes, and a bead cleanup was done after each round. A kit-provided positive control reaction and a negative control reaction were included in every sample batch. The final libraries were assessed on an Agilent 4200 TapeStation D1000 ScreenTape, pooled by volume, and quantified by qPCR. An Illumina NextSeq500 fitted with a MidOutput 150-cycle cartridge performed the sequencing, running 156 Read1 cycles and 15 Index1 cycles with the kit's custom primers. The pooled library was loaded at about 1 pM, and about 20% PhiX control was spiked in. From the authors' description of their analysis: Vendor-processed data were analyzed in R, with a clonotype defined as all T cells sharing the same CDR3 nucleotide sequence. In the clone abundance analyses, frequencies were normalized to the 10,000 most abundant clones in each sample. Public T cell clones, averaging fewer than five per sample, were removed before analysis. Tumor-enriched and baseline blood-enriched clonotypes were defined by at least a 32-fold difference in abundance between compartments. A beta-binomial differential abundance model was used to identify clonotypes that were expanded or contracted between blood time points. The Baroni-Urbani and Buser coefficient was used to measure tumor-blood repertoire similarity, and groups were compared with two-tailed Wilcoxon tests in R. TCRdb obtained this table from immuneACCESS and retained in-frame rearrangements with V and J assigned. These tables miss some clones; where compared with another copy, unresolved V genes account for less than half of the shortfall, and the remainder is unexplained. That table supplies the V and J calls and clone size; D and trimming were determined from the DNA. Within this sample are some 120,000 clones, with around 90% of them counted one time only. The ten biggest clones cover 5.8% of the sample.

V was cut back by 6 bases and J by 3 bases, leaving a gap of 15 bases between them. As encoded in the germline V gene (reference sequence), CDR1 is MNHEY while CDR2 is SMNVEV. The CDR3 goes from the cysteine to the phenylalanine over 15 residues. Kept here is only the CDR3 DNA, which spans 45 bases and is read in frame from base 1. The time point label for this specimen denotes: blood 2 weeks post-SBRT. This specimen's treatment or condition label, interpreted: 15 Gy SBRT to primary tumor, nephrectomy 4 weeks later. To track tumor-enriched clonotypes, serial peripheral blood was sampled from radiation-treated patients at baseline and at 2 weeks and 4 weeks after SBRT. All patients had renal cell carcinoma with clear cell pathology. The QIAamp DNA Blood Mini Kit (Qiagen) was used to prepare genomic DNA for TCR sequencing. The analyses included only samples that passed all quality control checks.

This TCR came from a woman in her 70s with renal cell carcinoma. The receptor chain draws on TRBV27 and TRBJ2-4; TRBD2 is possibly the D segment (5 matching bases). The specimen was blood, collected from a patient whose treatment included radiotherapy and nephrectomy. The DNA reads as follows: TGTGCCAGCAGCTCCGGGGTGCTATACAAAAACATTCAGTACTTC. Its protein reads: CASSSGVLYKNIQYF.